These 14 T cell receptor beta chains originate from one sample sequenced in a study of human T cells and chemical hapten exposure. The time point: patch test 3, about 24 weeks after DPC sensitization. Documented treatment: therapeutic diphenylcyclopropenone sensitization with weekly scalp DPC. TCRdb passed the RACE reads through MiXCR, listing each CDR3 protein once. This table holds about 160,000 distinct CDR3 sequences, 25% to 30% found once. The sequences come from whole blood, collected in connection with sensitization to the hapten diphenylcyclopropenone (DPC). The receptors here all came from a woman aged 18-29 years with alopecia areata. Some clones in this sample may be carry-over from other donors' samples.

V usage is TRBV18 and J usage is TRBJ2-2; TRBD1 is a possible D gene (6 bases). The CDR3 runs 14 residues. Trimming pared 1 base from V and 3 bases from J, leaving 6 bases between. Germline V gene sequence: CDR1 KGHSH, CDR2 LQKENI. As DNA, the CDR3 is TGTGCCAGCTCACCACACAGGGACACCGGGGAGCTGTTTTTT. Translation: CASSPHRDTGELFF.

This chain links TRBV2 with TRBJ1-2; D might be TRBD1 (6 bases). V was shortened by 4 bases and J by 8 bases, with 14 bases between the two germline ends. Germline values: CDR1 SNHLY, CDR2 FYNNEI. The CDR3 consists of 13 residues. CDR3 amino acids: CASSVTGAQGYTF. The CDR3 DNA reads TGTGCCAGCAGTGTGACGGGGGCGCAGGGCTACACCTTC.

The chain recombines TRBV10-3 with TRBJ2-2; D gene ambiguous. This CDR3 has 13 residues. Germline V gives CDR1 ENHRY, CDR2 SYGVKD. Trimming took off 3 bases at V and 9 bases at J, with 11 bases between the two ends. CDR3 bases: TGTGCCATCAGTGACCCCCCATTGCGGGAGCTGTTTTTT. This codes for CAISDPPLRELFF.

V usage is TRBV15 and J usage is TRBJ1-1, with D unresolved. V lost 0 bases and J 3 bases, leaving 5 bases between the germline ends. Germline CDR1 reads LNHNV; CDR2 reads YYDKDF (reference sequence). This CDR3 region has 13 residues. The CDR3 here is CATSRDSYTEAFF. In DNA, the CDR3 is TGTGCCACCAGCAGAGACAGCTACACTGAAGCTTTCTTT.

The chain carries TRBV7-2 and TRBJ1-5; D is possibly TRBD1 (5 bases). CDR3 length: 15 amino acids. The germline CDR1 and CDR2 sequences are SGHTA and FQGNSA. Between the trimmed V and J ends, which lost 7 bases and 3 bases, there was a span of 16 bases. The CDR3 sequence: CASNSGGGDNQPQHF. In nucleotides, the CDR3 is TGTGCCAGCAACTCCGGTGGGGGGGACAATCAGCCCCAGCATTTT.

The gene calls are TRBV12-3 or TRBV12-4 and TRBJ2-2, with 8 bases identical to TRBD1. The CDR3 is made up of 16 amino acids. With 3 bases clipped from V and 0 bases from J, the junction kept 3 bases outside the gene matches. The CDR3 region has the DNA TGTGCCAGCAGTTTTCAGACAGGGGCGAACACCGGGGAGCTGTTTTTT. Translating gives CASSFQTGANTGELFF.

The V call is TRBV12-3 or TRBV12-4, the J call TRBJ1-2; D is possibly TRBD1 (6 bases). Trimming left V 4 bases short and J 4 bases short, with 10 bases between. This CDR3 comprises 13 residues. DNA for the CDR3: TGTGCCAGCAGTTCAGGGGAAATCTATGGCTACACCTTC. It specifies CASSSGEIYGYTF.

The chain joins TRBV7-2 to TRBJ2-3; 10 nucleotides match TRBD1. This CDR3 is 16 amino acids long. With 1 base clipped from V and 4 bases from J, the junction kept 5 bases outside the gene matches. Germline V lookup: CDR1 SGHTA, CDR2 FQGNSA. CDR3 sequence reads: CASSLGDRGLADTQYF. The CDR3 DNA is TGTGCCAGCAGCTTAGGGGACAGGGGCCTCGCAGATACGCAGTATTTT. Variable domain in full (rest from reference TRBV7-2 and TRBJ2-3): GAGVSQSPSNKVTEKGKDVELRCDPISGHTALYWYRQSLGQGLEFLIYFQGNSAPDKSGLPSDRFSAERTGGSVSTLTIQRTQQEDSAVYLCASSLGDRGLADTQYFGPGTRLTVL.

CDR3 sequence reads: CASSALGVTNEKLFF. As DNA, the CDR3 is TGTGCCAGTAGTGCCTTGGGAGTAACTAATGAAAAACTGTTTTTT. The chain has TRBV19 and TRBJ1-4, with D unclear. This CDR3 comprises 15 residues. Trimming shortened V by 5 bases and J by 1 base, and 11 bases separated the two germline ends. CDR1 is LNHDA and CDR2 is SQIVND in the germline V gene (reference sequence). Using reference TRBV19 and TRBJ1-4 for the parts outside the CDR3, the full variable domain is DGGITQSPKYLFRKEGQNVTLSCEQNLNHDAMYWYRQDPGQGLRLIYYSQIVNDFQKGDIAEGYSVSREKKESFPLTVTSAQKNPTAFYLCASSALGVTNEKLFFGSGTQLSVL.

The chain is built from TRBV9 and TRBJ2-7; TRBD2 matches at 9 bases. This CDR3 region has 15 residues. Unmatched junction bases numbered 5, after V lost 0 bases and J lost 4 bases. CDR1 and CDR2 from the germline V gene are SGDLS and YYNGEE. CDR3 nucleotides: TGTGCCAGCAGCGTAGAATCTAGCGGGAAATACGAGCAGTACTTC. Translated, it gives CASSVESSGKYEQYF. Complete variable domain (other parts from reference TRBV9 and TRBJ2-7): DSGVTQTPKHLITATGQRVTLRCSPRSGDLSVYWYQQSLDQGLQFLIQYYNGEERAKGNILERFSAQQFPDLHSELNLSSLELGDSALYFCASSVESSGKYEQYFGPGTRLTVT.

This sequence joins TRBV11-3 and TRBJ2-1, with D unclear. Trimming removed 1 base from V and 5 bases from J, with 3 bases in between. The length of the CDR3 is 12 residues. The germline CDR1 and CDR2 sequences are SGHNT and YENEEA. The CDR3 is CASSLVNNEQFF. The CDR3 coding sequence is TGTGCCAGCAGCTTAGTTAACAATGAGCAGTTCTTC.

A remark on this clonotype: At one end the junction does not follow the germline gene, possibly because of a read error. The chain's CDR3 is CASNQEGAGIGYEQYF. The CDR3 coding sequence is TGTGCCAGCAACCAAGAGGGTGCAGGGATTGGGTACGAGCAGTACTTC. The chain is built from TRBV4-2 and TRBJ2-7; D assignment may be TRBD1 or TRBD2 (5 bases each). The CDR3 runs 16 residues. Looked up from germline, CDR1 is LGHNA and CDR2 is YNFKEQ.

The rearrangement joins TRBV27 to TRBJ2-1; maybe TRBD1 (6 bases). The V end lost 6 bases, the J end lost 8 bases, and 11 bases lay between the germline ends. Germline assignment: CDR1 MNHEY and CDR2 SMNVEV (reference sequence). CDR3 length equals 12 residues. The CDR3 here is CASSTGIHEQFF. DNA of the CDR3: TGTGCCAGCAGCACAGGGATCCATGAGCAGTTCTTC.

This clonotype was picked up a small number of times. The rearrangement uses TRBV10-3 and TRBJ1-2; no definite D call. V was pared by 0 bases and J by 8 bases, with 13 bases between. Germline lookup yields CDR1 ENHRY and CDR2 SYGVKD. The CDR3 sequence is 14 residues long. CDR3 DNA sequence: TGTGCCATCAGTGAGTCGTTGGAAGTCCGAGGCTACACCTTC. Translation: CAISESLEVRGYTF.